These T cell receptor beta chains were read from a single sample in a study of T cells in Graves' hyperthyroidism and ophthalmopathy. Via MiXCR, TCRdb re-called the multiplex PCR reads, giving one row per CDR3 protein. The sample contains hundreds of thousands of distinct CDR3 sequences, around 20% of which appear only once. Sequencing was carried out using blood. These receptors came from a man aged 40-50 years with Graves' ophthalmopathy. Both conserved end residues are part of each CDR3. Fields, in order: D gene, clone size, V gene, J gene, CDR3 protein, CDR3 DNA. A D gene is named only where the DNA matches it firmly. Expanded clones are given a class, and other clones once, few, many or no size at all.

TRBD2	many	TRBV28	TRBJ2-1	CASRAGTSGNNEQFF	TGTGCCAGCAGAGCAGGGACTAGTGGCAACAATGAGCAGTTCTTC
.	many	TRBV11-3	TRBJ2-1	CASSLGGGVNNEQFF	TGTGCCAGCAGCTTAGGTGGGGGTGTAAACAATGAGCAGTTCTTC
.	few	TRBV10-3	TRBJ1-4	CAISDYSGANEKLFF	TGTGCCATCAGTGACTACTCAGGGGCTAATGAAAAACTGTTTTTT
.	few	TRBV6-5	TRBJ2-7	CASSIGGEQYF	TGTGCCAGCAGCATAGGGGGAGAGCAGTACTTC
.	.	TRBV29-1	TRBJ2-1	CSVEDPWQFF	TGCAGCGTTGAGGATCCCTGGCAGTTCTTC
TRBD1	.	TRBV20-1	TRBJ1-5	CSARLVGQAKNQPQHF	TGCAGTGCTAGGCTCGTAGGACAGGCCAAGAATCAGCCCCAGCATTTT
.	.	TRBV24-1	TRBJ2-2	CATSSSGLTGELFF	TGTGCCACCAGTAGCAGCGGCCTGACCGGGGAGCTGTTTTTT
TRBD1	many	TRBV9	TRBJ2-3	CASSQGQGGGDTQYF	TGTGCCAGCAGCCAGGGACAGGGAGGGGGAGATACGCAGTATTTT
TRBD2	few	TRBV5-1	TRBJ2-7	CASRLAGEVYEQYF	TGCGCCAGCAGATTAGCGGGAGAGGTGTACGAGCAGTACTTC
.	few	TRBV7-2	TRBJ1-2	CASSLSFRTVDYGYTF	TGTGCCAGCAGCTTATCTTTTAGGACAGTCGACTATGGCTACACCTTC
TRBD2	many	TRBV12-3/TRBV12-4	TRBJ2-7	CASSFMGGNAYEQYF	TGTGCCAGCAGTTTTATGGGGGGGAACGCCTACGAGCAGTACTTC
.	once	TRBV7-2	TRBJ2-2	CASSFGWEAVTGELFF	TGTGCCAGCAGCTTCGGGTGGGAAGCGGTCACCGGGGAGCTGTTTTTT